A selection of T cell receptor beta chains follows, all from one sample in a study of cytomegalovirus exposure and HLA in healthy donors. Some clones are missing from TCRdb's copy, which holds only in-frame ones; the method was immunoSEQ multiplex PCR. This sample has about 120,000 clones; over 65% occur once, and the top ten carry approximately 2.6%. Sequencing was performed on PBMCs. Receptor source: a female donor in good health and CMV-seronegative. The CDR3 runs from the conserved cysteine through the conserved F or W. D genes are given only for firm matches. Some rows have no size entry. The others give once, few or many, or a class for an expanded clone.

v_call	j_call	d_call	clone_size	cdr3_nt	cdr3_aa
TRBV2	TRBJ1-1	-	-	TGTGCCAGCAGGGCCCGGGTAGGGGCATCTGAAGCTTTCTTT	CASRARVGASEAFF
TRBV10-3	TRBJ1-6	-	-	TGTGCCATTTCAGGGGAACCTTATAATTCACCCCTCCACTTT	CAISGEPYNSPLHF
TRBV6-4	TRBJ2-3	TRBD1	-	TGTGCCAGCGGACAGGGGTATACAGATACGCAGTATTTT	CASGQGYTDTQYF
TRBV19	TRBJ2-7	-	few	TGTGCCAGTAGGCGGGACAGCGAGGACGAGCAGTACTTC	CASRRDSEDEQYF
TRBV10-3	TRBJ2-3	-	-	TGTGCCACCGGCGGACTATCAGATACGCAGTATTTT	CATGGLSDTQYF
TRBV29-1	TRBJ1-2	TRBD1	-	TGCAGCGTTGATTGGACAGGCCTCGGCTACACCTTC	CSVDWTGLGYTF
TRBV30	TRBJ2-7	TRBD1	-	TGTGCCTGGAGTGAGACAGGGGCTTGGTTCGAGCAGTACTTC	CAWSETGAWFEQYF
TRBV11-2	TRBJ1-1	-	-	TGTGCCAGCAGCTTAGGGGGCTCGGTCACTGAAGCTTTCTTT	CASSLGGSVTEAFF
TRBV30	TRBJ1-1	TRBD1	-	TGTGCCTGGGACAGGGGCGCCACTGAAGCTTTCTTT	CAWDRGATEAFF
TRBV2	TRBJ2-7	TRBD2	once	TGTGCCAGCAGAACCTTGGGACTAGCGGGCCTCGAGCAGTACTTC	CASRTLGLAGLEQYF
TRBV5-4	TRBJ1-2	-	-	TGTGCCAGCAGCTTCCCAGGGTCCGGCTATGGCTACACCTTC	CASSFPGSGYGYTF
TRBV10-2	TRBJ2-7	TRBD1	few	TGCGCCAGCAGCGCGAGGGGGGACAGGGTCAGCGACGAGCAGTACTTC	CASSARGDRVSDEQYF
TRBV2	TRBJ2-3	TRBD2	-	TGTGCCAGCAGGCCCGGGGGGGGAAGCACAGATACGCAGTATTTT	CASRPGGGSTDTQYF
TRBV27	TRBJ1-4	-	-	TGTGCCAGCAGTTTATGGGGGGGGAATGAAAAACTGTTTTTT	CASSLWGGNEKLFF
TRBV30	TRBJ1-2	-	-	TGTGCCTGGAGTCAAGTGGGCCTGTATGGCTACACCTTC	CAWSQVGLYGYTF
TRBV7-2	TRBJ2-1	TRBD2	-	TGTGCCAGCAGCTTAGCGGCGACCGGGGGGAATGAGCAGTTCTTC	CASSLAATGGNEQFF
TRBV7-3	TRBJ2-1	-	-	TGTGCCAGCAGTCAGGGACTGCACAATGAGCAGTTCTTC	CASSQGLHNEQFF
TRBV6-1	TRBJ1-1	-	-	TGTGCCAGCAGTGAACAGGGGACCACTGAAGCTTTCTTT	CASSEQGTTEAFF
TRBV19	TRBJ2-7	-	-	TGTGCCAGTAGTCATACGGGTATCTCCTACGAGCAGTACTTC	CASSHTGISYEQYF
TRBV27	TRBJ2-3	TRBD2	-	TGTGCCAGCAGTTTACAGTCTAGCGGGGGGATAGGTACGCAGTATTTT	CASSLQSSGGIGTQYF
TRBV11-2	TRBJ2-1	TRBD2	-	TGTGCCAGCAGCTTAGCGGGGGGGGGAGTAAATGAGCAGTTCTTC	CASSLAGGGVNEQFF
TRBV15	TRBJ2-4	-	-	TGTGCCACCAGCAGAGCCAAAAACAGGGGAAGGCCATACGGGGGGGATATAGCCAAAAACATTCAGTACTTC	CATSRAKNRGRPYGGDIAKNIQYF
TRBV5-1	TRBJ2-1	-	-	TGCGCCAGCAGTAAAGGGGACAACAATGAGCAGTTCTTC	CASSKGDNNEQFF
TRBV23-1	TRBJ2-5	TRBD1	once	TGCGCCAGCAGTCGGCGACAGGGGCGGGAGACCCAGTACTTC	CASSRRQGRETQYF
TRBV6-5	TRBJ2-7	TRBD1	few	TGTGCCAGCAGTTTAGACAGGGGGCTAGGCGAGCAGTACTTC	CASSLDRGLGEQYF
TRBV29-1	TRBJ1-1	-	-	TGCAGCGCCCTACAGGGATTGAACACTGAAGCTTTCTTT	CSALQGLNTEAFF
TRBV20-1	TRBJ1-2	-	-	TGCAGTGCTGAGACAGTTAACGGCTACACCTTC	CSAETVNGYTF
TRBV7-9	TRBJ1-1	-	few	TGTGCCAGCAGCGGGTGGGGAGGGCTGGCTGAAGCTTTCTTT	CASSGWGGLAEAFF
TRBV28	TRBJ1-2	-	-	TGTGCCAGCAGTTCTCCCCAGGGTTCCAACTATGGCTACACCTTC	CASSSPQGSNYGYTF
TRBV4-1	TRBJ2-3	TRBD2	-	TGCGCCAGCAGCCAAGGGCCCCCCTCTCAACTAGCGGGGGGGCCTTGGACAGATACGCAGTATTTT	CASSQGPPSQLAGGPWTDTQYF
TRBV6-5	TRBJ2-7	-	-	TGTGCCAGCAGTGAGCAGGGGTCCTACGAGCAGTACTTC	CASSEQGSYEQYF
TRBV30	TRBJ1-1	-	-	TGTGCCTGGAGTGTGAAGGGGATGAACACTGAAGCTTTCTTT	CAWSVKGMNTEAFF
TRBV7-2	TRBJ2-2	TRBD2	-	TGTGCCAGCAGCTTAGGTTGGAACACCAGACTAGCGACCGGGGAGCTGTTTTTT	CASSLGWNTRLATGELFF
TRBV30	TRBJ1-1	-	-	TGTGCCTGGAGTCTCTCCACTGAAGCTTTCTTT	CAWSLSTEAFF
TRBV5-8	TRBJ2-6	-	few	TGTGCCAGCAGCCTGGGCGGGATCTCTGGGGCCAACGTCCTGACTTTC	CASSLGGISGANVLTF
TRBV27	TRBJ2-2	-	-	TGTGCCAGCAGTACCCAGACTATACAGGGCGCCACCGGGGAGCTGTTTTTT	CASSTQTIQGATGELFF
TRBV5-4	TRBJ1-1	-	-	TGTGCCAGCAGCTTGGGGAGGGGCGCGAATGAAGCTTTCTTT	CASSLGRGANEAFF
TRBV5-1	TRBJ1-1	-	few	TGCGCCAGCAGACCAAACAGGGAGGGGGCTGAAGCTTTCTTT	CASRPNREGAEAFF
TRBV6-5	TRBJ1-1	-	-	TGTGCCAGCAGTTATTGGACAGACACTGAAGCTTTCTTT	CASSYWTDTEAFF
TRBV7-2	TRBJ1-5	-	-	TGTGCCAGCAGCTTAGCGGGACTACCCCCCCAGCATTTT	CASSLAGLPPQHF
TRBV10-3	TRBJ2-3	TRBD2	-	TGTGCCACCAGGTGGGGAGGGGGCACAGATACGCAGTATTTT	CATRWGGGTDTQYF
TRBV11-2	TRBJ1-1	-	-	TGTGCCAGCAGCTTGACGGGATCGGCTAACACTGAAGCTTTCTTT	CASSLTGSANTEAFF
TRBV7-9	TRBJ2-3	TRBD2	-	TGTGCCAGCAGCTTACCTGTAGCGGGCGCAGATACGCAGTATTTT	CASSLPVAGADTQYF
TRBV5-1	TRBJ1-3	TRBD1	few	TGCGCCAGCAGCTTGGACAGGGGATCCCCTTTTGGAAACACCATATATTTT	CASSLDRGSPFGNTIYF
TRBV28	TRBJ1-2	TRBD1	-	TGTGCCAGCAGCCCCCTAGACAGGGCGGGGTATGGCTACACCTTC	CASSPLDRAGYGYTF
TRBV5-1	TRBJ2-5	-	-	TGCGCCAGCAGCTCTGATCCGGGTAGAGGGGAGACCCAGTACTTC	CASSSDPGRGETQYF